The T cell receptor beta chain described here comes from a study of blood T cell repertoires in COVID-19. Study background: Both acute and convalescent COVID-19 samples were obtained from the United States, Italy and Spain.

The sample holds one count of this clone. Only in-frame clones appear in the TCRdb table, and some are missing; sequencing was by immunoSEQ multiplex PCR. The table lists under 200,000 clones, approximately 84% of them singletons. Unmatched junction bases numbered 6, after V lost 5 bases and J lost 7 bases. This CDR3 comprises 14 residues. CDR1 and CDR2 (germline): SEHNR, FQNEAQ (reference sequence). The TCR sequence derives from a human donor with acute or convalescent COVID-19. The donor label of this sample is uncertain. What was sequenced was peripheral blood. The V and J genes are TRBV7-9 and TRBJ1-5, with 9 positions matching TRBD1. CDR3 region: CASSAGTGKQPQHF. The DNA of the CDR3 is TGTGCCAGCAGCGCCGGGACAGGGAAGCAGCCCCAGCATTTT.